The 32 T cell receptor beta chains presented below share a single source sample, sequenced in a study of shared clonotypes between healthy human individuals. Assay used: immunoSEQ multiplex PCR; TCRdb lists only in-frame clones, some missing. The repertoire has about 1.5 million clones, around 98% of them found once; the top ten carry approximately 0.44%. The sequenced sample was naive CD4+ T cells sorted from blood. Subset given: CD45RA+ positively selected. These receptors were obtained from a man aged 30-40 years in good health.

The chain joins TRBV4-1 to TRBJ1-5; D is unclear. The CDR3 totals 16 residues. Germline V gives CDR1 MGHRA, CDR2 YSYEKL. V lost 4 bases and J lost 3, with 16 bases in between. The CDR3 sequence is CASSPREWLFNQPQHF. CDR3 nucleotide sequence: TGCGCCAGCAGCCCTAGAGAATGGCTCTTCAATCAGCCCCAGCATTTT.

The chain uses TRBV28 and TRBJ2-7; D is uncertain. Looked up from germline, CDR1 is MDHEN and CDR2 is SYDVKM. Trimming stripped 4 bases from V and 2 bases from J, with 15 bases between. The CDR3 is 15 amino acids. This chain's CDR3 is CASSYPSGFTYEQYF. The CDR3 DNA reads TGTGCCAGCAGTTACCCGTCCGGGTTTACCTACGAGCAGTACTTC.

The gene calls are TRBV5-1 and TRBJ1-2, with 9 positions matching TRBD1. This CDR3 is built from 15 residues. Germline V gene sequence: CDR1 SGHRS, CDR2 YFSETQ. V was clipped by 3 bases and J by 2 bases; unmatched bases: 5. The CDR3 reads CASSSRTGENYGYTF. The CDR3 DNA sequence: TGCGCCAGCAGCTCCCGGACAGGGGAGAACTATGGCTACACCTTC.

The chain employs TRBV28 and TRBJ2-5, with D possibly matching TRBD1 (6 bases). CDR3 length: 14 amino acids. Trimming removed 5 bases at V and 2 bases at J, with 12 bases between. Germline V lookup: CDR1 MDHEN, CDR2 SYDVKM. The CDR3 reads CASSLRDTQETQYF. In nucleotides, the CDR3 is TGTGCCAGCAGTCTCCGGGACACACAAGAGACCCAGTACTTC.

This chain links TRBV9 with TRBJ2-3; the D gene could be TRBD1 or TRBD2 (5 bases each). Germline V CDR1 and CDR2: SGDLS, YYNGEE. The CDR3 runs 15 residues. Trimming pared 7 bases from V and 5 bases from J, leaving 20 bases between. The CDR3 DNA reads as TGTGCCAGCCGCTCCGGGACGCATCGGGGAGATACGCAGTATTTT. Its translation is CASRSGTHRGDTQYF.

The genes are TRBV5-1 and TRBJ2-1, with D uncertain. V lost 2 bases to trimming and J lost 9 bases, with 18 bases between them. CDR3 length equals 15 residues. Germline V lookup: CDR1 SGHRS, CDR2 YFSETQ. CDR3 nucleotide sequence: TGCGCCAGCAGCTTCTTCGGGCGAATAATTGGTGAGCAGTTCTTC. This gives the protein CASSFFGRIIGEQFF. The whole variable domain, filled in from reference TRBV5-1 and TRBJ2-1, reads KAGVTQTPRYLIKTRGQQVTLSCSPISGHRSVSWYQQTPGQGLQFLFEYFSETQRNKGNFPGRFSGRQFSNSRSEMNVSTLELGDSALYLCASSFFGRIIGEQFFGPGTRLTVL.

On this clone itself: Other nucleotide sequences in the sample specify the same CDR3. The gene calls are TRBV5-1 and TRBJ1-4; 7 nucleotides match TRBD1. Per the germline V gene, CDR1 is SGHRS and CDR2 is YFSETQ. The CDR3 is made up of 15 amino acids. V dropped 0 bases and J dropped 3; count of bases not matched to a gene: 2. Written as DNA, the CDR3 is TGCGCCAGCAGCTTGGAGACAGGGTCTAATGAAAAACTGTTTTTT. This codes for CASSLETGSNEKLFF.

CDR3 coding DNA: TGTGCCAGCCGGCTCGGAAGGGATGGCTACACCTTC. This gives the protein CASRLGRDGYTF. The V and J genes are TRBV6-5 and TRBJ1-2, with D unclear. CDR1 MNHEY and CDR2 SVGAGI come from the germline V gene. Trimming took 8 bases from V and 6 from J, leaving 13 bases between them. CDR3 length: 12 residues.

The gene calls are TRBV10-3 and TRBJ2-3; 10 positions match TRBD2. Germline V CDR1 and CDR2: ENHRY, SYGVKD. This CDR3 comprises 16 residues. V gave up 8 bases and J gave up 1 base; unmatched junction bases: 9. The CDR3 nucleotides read TGTGCCATCTCTAGCGGGAGCCAAGGGGGCACAGATACGCAGTATTTT. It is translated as CAISSGSQGGTDTQYF.

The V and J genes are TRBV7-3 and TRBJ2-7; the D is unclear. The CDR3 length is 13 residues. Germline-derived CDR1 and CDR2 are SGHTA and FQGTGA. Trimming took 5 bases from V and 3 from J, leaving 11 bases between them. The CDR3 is CASSPTPSYEQYF. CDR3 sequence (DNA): TGTGCCAGCAGCCCCACCCCCAGCTACGAGCAGTACTTC.

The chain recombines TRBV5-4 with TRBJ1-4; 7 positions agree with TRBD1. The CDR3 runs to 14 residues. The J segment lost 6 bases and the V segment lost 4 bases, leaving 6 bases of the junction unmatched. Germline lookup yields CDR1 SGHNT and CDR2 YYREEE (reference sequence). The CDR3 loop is CASSRGQTDEKLFF. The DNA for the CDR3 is TGTGCCAGCAGCAGGGGACAGACGGATGAAAAACTGTTTTTT.

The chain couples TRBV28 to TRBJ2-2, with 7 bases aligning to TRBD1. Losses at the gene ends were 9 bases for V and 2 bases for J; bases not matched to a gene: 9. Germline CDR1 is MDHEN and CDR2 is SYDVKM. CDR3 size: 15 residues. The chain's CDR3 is CASHPGQLNTGELFF. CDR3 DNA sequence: TGTGCCAGTCACCCGGGACAGTTAAACACCGGGGAGCTGTTTTTT.

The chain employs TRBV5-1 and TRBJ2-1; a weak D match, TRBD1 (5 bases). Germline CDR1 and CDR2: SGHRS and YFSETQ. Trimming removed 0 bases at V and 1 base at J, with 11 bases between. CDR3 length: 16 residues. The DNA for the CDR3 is TGCGCCAGCAGCTTGGAAGGGGAACGGTCCTACAATGAGCAGTTCTTC. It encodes CASSLEGERSYNEQFF.

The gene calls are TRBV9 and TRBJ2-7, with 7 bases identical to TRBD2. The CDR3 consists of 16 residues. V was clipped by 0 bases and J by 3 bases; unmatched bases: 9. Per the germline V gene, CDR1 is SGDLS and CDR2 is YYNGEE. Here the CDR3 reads CASSVGPGGGSYEQYF. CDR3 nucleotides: TGTGCCAGCAGCGTAGGCCCGGGCGGCGGGAGCTACGAGCAGTACTTC. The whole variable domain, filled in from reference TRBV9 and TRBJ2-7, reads DSGVTQTPKHLITATGQRVTLRCSPRSGDLSVYWYQQSLDQGLQFLIQYYNGEERAKGNILERFSAQQFPDLHSELNLSSLELGDSALYFCASSVGPGGGSYEQYFGPGTRLTVT.

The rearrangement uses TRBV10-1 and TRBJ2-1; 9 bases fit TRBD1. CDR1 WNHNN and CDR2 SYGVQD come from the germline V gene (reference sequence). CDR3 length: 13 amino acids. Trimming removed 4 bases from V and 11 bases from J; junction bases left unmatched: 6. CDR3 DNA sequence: TGCGCCAGCAGTGGGCGGGACAGGGTGAAGCAGTTCTTC. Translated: CASSGRDRVKQFF.

CDR3 sequence reads: CASSLGERNTEAFF. In DNA, the CDR3 is TGTGCCAGCAGCCTCGGAGAACGGAACACTGAAGCTTTCTTT. The rearrangement links TRBV7-2 to TRBJ1-1; D is uncertain. This CDR3 has 14 residues. Between the trimmed V and J ends, which lost 5 bases and 1 base, there was a span of 11 bases. Germline assignment: CDR1 SGHTA and CDR2 FQGNSA. The full variable domain, its missing parts supplied by reference TRBV7-2 and TRBJ1-1, is GAGVSQSPSNKVTEKGKDVELRCDPISGHTALYWYRQSLGQGLEFLIYFQGNSAPDKSGLPSDRFSAERTGGSVSTLTIQRTQQEDSAVYLCASSLGERNTEAFFGQGTRLTVV.

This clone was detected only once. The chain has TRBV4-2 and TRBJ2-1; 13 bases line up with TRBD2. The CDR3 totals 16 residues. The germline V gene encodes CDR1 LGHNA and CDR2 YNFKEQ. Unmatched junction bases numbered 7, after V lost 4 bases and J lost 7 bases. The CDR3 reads CASSRRGTSGTNEQFF. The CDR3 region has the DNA TGTGCCAGCAGCCGACGCGGGACTAGCGGGACGAATGAGCAGTTCTTC.

CDR3 loop: CASSLVDVVGSTYEQYF. In nucleotides, the CDR3 is TGTGCCAGCAGCTTAGTGGATGTTGTGGGGTCCACCTACGAGCAGTACTTC. The chain links TRBV7-2 to TRBJ2-7; D remains unclear. The V gene lost 1 base and the J gene lost 2 bases, with 18 bases spanning the gap. The CDR3 loop spans 17 amino acids. Germline V gene lookup returns CDR1 SGHTA and CDR2 FQGNSA.

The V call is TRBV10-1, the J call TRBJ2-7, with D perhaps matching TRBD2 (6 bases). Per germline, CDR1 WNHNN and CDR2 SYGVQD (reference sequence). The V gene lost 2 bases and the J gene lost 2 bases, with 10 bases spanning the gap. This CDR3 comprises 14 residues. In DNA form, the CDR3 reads TGCGCCAGCAGTGAGCTACTAGCACCCTACGAGCAGTACTTC. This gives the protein CASSELLAPYEQYF.

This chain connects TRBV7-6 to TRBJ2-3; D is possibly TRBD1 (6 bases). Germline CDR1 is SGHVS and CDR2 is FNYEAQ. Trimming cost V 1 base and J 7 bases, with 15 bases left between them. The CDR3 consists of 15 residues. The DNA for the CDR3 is TGTGCCAGCAGCTTAGGGGGGACACTTGGGTATACGCAGTATTTT. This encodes CASSLGGTLGYTQYF.

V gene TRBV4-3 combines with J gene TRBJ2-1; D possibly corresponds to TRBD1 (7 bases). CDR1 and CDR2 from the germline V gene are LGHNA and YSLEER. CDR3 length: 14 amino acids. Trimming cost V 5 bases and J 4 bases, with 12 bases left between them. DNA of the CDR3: TGCGCCAGCAGCTTGACAGGGACTTACAATGAGCAGTTCTTC. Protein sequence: CASSLTGTYNEQFF.

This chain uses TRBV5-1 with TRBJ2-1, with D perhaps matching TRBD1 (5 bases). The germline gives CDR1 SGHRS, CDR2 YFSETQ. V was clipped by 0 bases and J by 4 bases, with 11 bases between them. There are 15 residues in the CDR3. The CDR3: CASSLGQSRYNEQFF. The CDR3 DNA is TGCGCCAGCAGCTTGGGACAGAGCCGATACAATGAGCAGTTCTTC.

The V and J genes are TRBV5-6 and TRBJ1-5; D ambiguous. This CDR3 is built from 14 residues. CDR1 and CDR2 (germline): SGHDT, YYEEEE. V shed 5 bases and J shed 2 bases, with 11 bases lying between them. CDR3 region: CASRRMLGNQPQHF. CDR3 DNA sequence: TGTGCCAGCAGAAGGATGCTGGGCAATCAGCCCCAGCATTTT.

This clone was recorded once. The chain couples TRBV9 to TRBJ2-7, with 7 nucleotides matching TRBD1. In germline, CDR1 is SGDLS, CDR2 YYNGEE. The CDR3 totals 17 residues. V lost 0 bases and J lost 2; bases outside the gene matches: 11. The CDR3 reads CASSVGVWGQGAYEQYF. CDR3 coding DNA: TGTGCCAGCAGCGTAGGAGTCTGGGGGCAGGGGGCCTACGAGCAGTACTTC.

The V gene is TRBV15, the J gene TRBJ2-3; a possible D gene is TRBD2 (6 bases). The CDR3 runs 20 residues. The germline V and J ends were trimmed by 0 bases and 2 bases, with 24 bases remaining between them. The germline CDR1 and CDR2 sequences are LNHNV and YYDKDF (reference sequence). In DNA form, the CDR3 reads TGTGCCACCAGCAGAGATCAGCCCCCCGGGACTTCACCCCACACAGATACGCAGTATTTT. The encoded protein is CATSRDQPPGTSPHTDTQYF. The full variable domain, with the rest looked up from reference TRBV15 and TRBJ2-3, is DAMVIQNPRYQVTQFGKPVTLSCSQTLNHNVMYWYQQKSSQAPKLLFHYYDKDFNNEADTPDNFQSRRPNTSFCFLDIRSPGLGDTAMYLCATSRDQPPGTSPHTDTQYFGPGTRLTVL.

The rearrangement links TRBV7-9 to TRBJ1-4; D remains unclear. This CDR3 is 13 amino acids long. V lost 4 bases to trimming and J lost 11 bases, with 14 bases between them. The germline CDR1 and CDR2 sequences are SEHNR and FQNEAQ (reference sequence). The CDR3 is CASSSGRLAKLFF. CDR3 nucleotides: TGTGCCAGCAGCTCCGGCCGACTCGCTAAACTGTTTTTT.

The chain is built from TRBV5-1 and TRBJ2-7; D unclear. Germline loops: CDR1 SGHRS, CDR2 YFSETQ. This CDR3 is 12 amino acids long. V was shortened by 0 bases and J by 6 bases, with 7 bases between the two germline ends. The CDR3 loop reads CASSLEILEQYF. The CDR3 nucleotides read TGCGCCAGCAGCTTGGAAATCCTCGAGCAGTACTTC.

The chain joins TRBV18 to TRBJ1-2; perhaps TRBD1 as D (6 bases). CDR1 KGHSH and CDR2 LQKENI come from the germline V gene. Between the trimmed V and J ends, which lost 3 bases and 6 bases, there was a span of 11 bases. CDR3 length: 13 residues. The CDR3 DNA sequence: TGTGCCAGCTCACCTCGGGGGGGCGATGGCTACACCTTC. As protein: CASSPRGGDGYTF.

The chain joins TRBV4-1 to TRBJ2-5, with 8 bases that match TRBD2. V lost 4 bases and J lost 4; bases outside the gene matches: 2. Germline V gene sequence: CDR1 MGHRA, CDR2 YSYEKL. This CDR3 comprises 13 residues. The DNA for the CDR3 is TGCGCCAGCAGCCTAGCGGGAAGAGAGACCCAGTACTTC. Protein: CASSLAGRETQYF.

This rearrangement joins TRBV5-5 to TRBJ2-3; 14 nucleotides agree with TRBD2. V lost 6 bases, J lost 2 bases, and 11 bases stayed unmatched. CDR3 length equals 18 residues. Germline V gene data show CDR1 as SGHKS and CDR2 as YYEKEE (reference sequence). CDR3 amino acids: CASTIRGTSGSITDTQYF. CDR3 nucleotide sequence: TGTGCCAGCACCATTAGAGGGACTAGCGGGAGTATCACAGATACGCAGTATTTT.

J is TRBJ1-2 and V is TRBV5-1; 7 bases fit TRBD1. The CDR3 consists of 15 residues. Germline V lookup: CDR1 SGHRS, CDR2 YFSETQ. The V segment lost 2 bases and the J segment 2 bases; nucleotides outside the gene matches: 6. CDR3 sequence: CASSLGGIGNYGYTF. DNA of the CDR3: TGCGCCAGCAGCTTAGGGGGCATTGGGAACTATGGCTACACCTTC.

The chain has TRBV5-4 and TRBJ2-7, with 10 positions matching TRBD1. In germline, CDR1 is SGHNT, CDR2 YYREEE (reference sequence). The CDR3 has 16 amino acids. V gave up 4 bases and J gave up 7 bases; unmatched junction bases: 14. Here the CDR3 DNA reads TGTGCCAGCAGCACCAACTCGGGACAGGGGTTGGGGGAGCAGTACTTC. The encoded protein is CASSTNSGQGLGEQYF.